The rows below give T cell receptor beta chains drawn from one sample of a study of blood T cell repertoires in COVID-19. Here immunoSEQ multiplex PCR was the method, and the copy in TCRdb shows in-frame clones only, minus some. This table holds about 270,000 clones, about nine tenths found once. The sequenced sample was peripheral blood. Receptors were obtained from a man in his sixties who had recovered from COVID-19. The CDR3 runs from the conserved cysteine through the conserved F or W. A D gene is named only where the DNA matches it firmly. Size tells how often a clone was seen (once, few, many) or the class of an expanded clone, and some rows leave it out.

CDR3nt: TGTGCCAGCGGGACAGGGGATTCACCCCTCCACTTT
CDR3aa: CASGTGDSPLHF
d_gene: TRBD1
v_gene: TRBV6-6
len: 12
abundance: once
j_gene: TRBJ1-6

CDR3nt: TGTGCCAGCAGCTTAGGAGGCGGGTCCGGAAACACCATATATTTT
CDR3aa: CASSLGGGSGNTIYF
d_gene: .
v_gene: TRBV7-3
len: 15
abundance: .
j_gene: TRBJ1-3

CDR3nt: TGTGCCTGGACCCAGGGGGGCACTGAAGCTTTCTTT
CDR3aa: CAWTQGGTEAFF
d_gene: TRBD1
v_gene: TRBV30
len: 12
abundance: .
j_gene: TRBJ1-1

CDR3nt: TGTGCCAGCAGTTACTTCGCAGGGAAGAGTTCACCCCTCCACTTT
CDR3aa: CASSYFAGKSSPLHF
d_gene: .
v_gene: TRBV6-5
len: 15
abundance: .
j_gene: TRBJ1-6

CDR3nt: TGTGCCATCAGTGAGATGGACAGGGTGCACGAGCAGTACTTC
CDR3aa: CAISEMDRVHEQYF
d_gene: TRBD1
v_gene: TRBV10-3
len: 14
abundance: .
j_gene: TRBJ2-7

CDR3nt: TGTGCCAGTAGTCCCTTAGCGGGGGGTGGGGCCAACGTCCTGACTTTC
CDR3aa: CASSPLAGGGANVLTF
d_gene: TRBD2
v_gene: TRBV19
len: 16
abundance: .
j_gene: TRBJ2-6

CDR3nt: TGTGCCAGCAGTTCCCGCGGAAGGAGTGAAAAACTGTTTTTT
CDR3aa: CASSSRGRSEKLFF
d_gene: .
v_gene: TRBV6-5
len: 14
abundance: few
j_gene: TRBJ1-4

CDR3nt: TGCAGTGCTAGTAGACCTGGGGGCCGGACTGAAGCTTTCTTT
CDR3aa: CSASRPGGRTEAFF
d_gene: .
v_gene: TRBV20-1
len: 14
abundance: .
j_gene: TRBJ1-1

CDR3nt: TGTGCCAGCAGGGAGCAGGGGAATCAGCCCCAGCATTTT
CDR3aa: CASREQGNQPQHF
d_gene: .
v_gene: TRBV6-8
len: 13
abundance: .
j_gene: TRBJ1-5

CDR3nt: TGTGCCAGCAGCCCCCAGATGGGGCAAGGTTCCTACGAGCAGTACTTC
CDR3aa: CASSPQMGQGSYEQYF
d_gene: .
v_gene: TRBV9
len: 16
abundance: .
j_gene: TRBJ2-7

CDR3nt: TGTGCCAGCAGGACAAGCAGGGTCCCGTGGACTGAAGCTTTCTTT
CDR3aa: CASRTSRVPWTEAFF
d_gene: .
v_gene: TRBV25-1
len: 15
abundance: few
j_gene: TRBJ1-1

CDR3nt: TGTGCCAGCAGTCGACGGACAGAATATCAGCCCCAGCATTTT
CDR3aa: CASSRRTEYQPQHF
d_gene: .
v_gene: TRBV6-6
len: 14
abundance: few
j_gene: TRBJ1-5

CDR3nt: TGTGCCAGCAGCTACGGGGTTTCTTACGAGCAGTACTTC
CDR3aa: CASSYGVSYEQYF
d_gene: .
v_gene: TRBV7-8
len: 13
abundance: few
j_gene: TRBJ2-7

CDR3nt: TGTGCCAGCAGCTACCGGGACAGGGAGGAAGTCGGGCAGCCCCAGCATTTT
CDR3aa: CASSYRDREEVGQPQHF
d_gene: .
v_gene: TRBV21-1
len: 17
abundance: few
j_gene: TRBJ1-5

CDR3nt: TGTGCCAGCAGTTTAGGCGGGGCGGATGGCTACACCTTC
CDR3aa: CASSLGGADGYTF
d_gene: .
v_gene: TRBV12-3/TRBV12-4
len: 13
abundance: .
j_gene: TRBJ1-2

CDR3nt: TGTGCCAGCAGCGCCCGGACAGGGGGCAGAGGAAACACCATATATTTT
CDR3aa: CASSARTGGRGNTIYF
d_gene: TRBD1
v_gene: TRBV3-1/TRBV3-2
len: 16
abundance: .
j_gene: TRBJ1-3

CDR3nt: TGTGCCAGCAGCTTAACGACAGTTTCCGGGGAGCTGTTTTTT
CDR3aa: CASSLTTVSGELFF
d_gene: .
v_gene: TRBV7-3
len: 14
abundance: .
j_gene: TRBJ2-2

CDR3nt: TGTGCCACCAACCCACGGGGGTGGACTGAAGCTTTCTTT
CDR3aa: CATNPRGWTEAFF
d_gene: .
v_gene: TRBV5-6
len: 13
abundance: .
j_gene: TRBJ1-1

CDR3nt: TGTGCCAGCAGCTTATTTGGGGGGGACACCGGGGAGCTGTTTTTT
CDR3aa: CASSLFGGDTGELFF
d_gene: TRBD2
v_gene: TRBV7-7
len: 15
abundance: .
j_gene: TRBJ2-2

CDR3nt: TGTGCCAGCAGCTTGGTAACAGGGGCTAACTATGGCTACACCTTC
CDR3aa: CASSLVTGANYGYTF
d_gene: TRBD1
v_gene: TRBV5-6
len: 15
abundance: .
j_gene: TRBJ1-2

CDR3nt: TGTGCCAGCAGCCAAGACAGGGGGCCGGGAGAGACCCAGTACTTC
CDR3aa: CASSQDRGPGETQYF
d_gene: TRBD1
v_gene: TRBV14
len: 15
abundance: .
j_gene: TRBJ2-5

CDR3nt: TGTGCCAGCAGCCAAGAAGCAAATTACCTAAACGAGCAGTACTTC
CDR3aa: CASSQEANYLNEQYF
d_gene: .
v_gene: TRBV3-1/TRBV3-2
len: 15
abundance: .
j_gene: TRBJ2-7

CDR3nt: TGTGCCAGTACCGCCATCGGACAGGGTAGAAGCGAGCAGTACTTC
CDR3aa: CASTAIGQGRSEQYF
d_gene: TRBD1
v_gene: TRBV19
len: 15
abundance: .
j_gene: TRBJ2-7

CDR3nt: TGCGCCAGCAGCCAAGTTCTTACAGGGTCCTACGAGCAGTACTTC
CDR3aa: CASSQVLTGSYEQYF
d_gene: .
v_gene: TRBV4-1
len: 15
abundance: .
j_gene: TRBJ2-7

CDR3nt: TGCGCCAGCAGCGGACTAGTCAGCTCCTACAATGAGCAGTTCTTC
CDR3aa: CASSGLVSSYNEQFF
d_gene: TRBD2
v_gene: TRBV5-1
len: 15
abundance: once
j_gene: TRBJ2-1

CDR3nt: TGTGCTAGTGGTTTGAGCCAGGGAAGGTATGGCTACACCTTC
CDR3aa: CASGLSQGRYGYTF
d_gene: .
v_gene: TRBV12-5
len: 14
abundance: .
j_gene: TRBJ1-2

CDR3nt: TGTGCCAGTAGTATCCATCCAGGGGGCGGTCCCTACGAGCAGTACTTC
CDR3aa: CASSIHPGGGPYEQYF
d_gene: TRBD1
v_gene: TRBV19
len: 16
abundance: once
j_gene: TRBJ2-7